This T cell receptor (beta chain) was captured in a study of shared clonotypes between healthy human individuals. Background on the study: Donors consisted of two women and three men between 18 and 49.

The table came from immunoSEQ multiplex PCR; TCRdb's copy has only in-frame clones and leaves some out. The table has some 1 million clones, around 75% seen once; the top ten hold nearly 1.5%. V was cut by 4 bases and J by 0 bases, with 13 bases left in between. Germline V CDR1 and CDR2: GTSNPN, SVGIG (reference sequence). This CDR3 region has 15 residues. The V call is TRBV30, the J call TRBJ1-3; D not resolved. The sample comprised memory CD4+ T cells sorted from blood. As for subset: CD45RA-negative fraction. The source is a man younger than 30 in good health. The CDR3 coding sequence is TGTGCCTGGAAAACAAACTCGTACTCTGGAAACACCATATATTTT. Protein sequence: CAWKTNSYSGNTIYF.